The 14 T cell receptor beta chains in this list originate from one sample, sequenced in a study of blood T cells in healthy people across ages. The second PCR ran about 6 to 12 cycles with a sample-barcoded 5' primer and J-beta primers. TCRdb reprocessed the 5' RACE reads with MiXCR, giving one entry per CDR3 protein. The repertoire consists of around 520,000 distinct CDR3 sequences, with over 25% occurring once and the leading ten covering approximately 3.5%. These data also featured in a second study, about T cells of mothers and their children.

Sample: blood. These receptor sequences come from a boy between 2 and 10 years old in good health.

The chain links TRBV7-9 to TRBJ2-7; possible D gene TRBD2, 6 bases. The CDR3 loop spans 14 amino acids. Germline lookup yields CDR1 SEHNR and CDR2 FQNEAQ (reference sequence). The V end lost 5 bases, the J end lost 4 bases, and 15 bases lay between the germline ends. The CDR3 here is CASSGGASGYEQYF. CDR3 DNA: TGTGCCAGCAGCGGAGGGGCCTCTGGGTACGAGCAGTACTTC.

This clonotype showed up just a few times. This chain connects TRBV7-7 to TRBJ2-1; tentatively, D is TRBD2 (6 bases). The V gene lost 8 bases and the J gene lost 7 bases, with 21 bases spanning the gap. The CDR3 length is 15 residues. Germline CDR1 is SSHAT and CDR2 is FNYEAQ (reference sequence). CDR3 sequence (DNA): TGTGCCAGCTCCCCCGGGAGTATTTTAATTAATGAGCAGTTCTTC. Residues: CASSPGSILINEQFF.

This clonotype has a handful of counts. The chain combines TRBV6-1 with TRBJ2-7; the D gene is possibly TRBD2 (5 bases). CDR3 size: 13 residues. Trimming cost V 6 bases and J 6 bases, with 15 bases left between them. The germline CDR1 and CDR2 sequences are MNHNS and SASEGT. The CDR3 is CASSEGQDGEQYF. The CDR3 DNA reads as TGTGCCAGCAGCGAGGGTCAGGACGGCGAGCAGTACTTC.

This chain joins TRBV20-1 and TRBJ2-1, with TRBD2 identical over 7 bases. Per the germline V gene, CDR1 is DFQATT and CDR2 is SNEGSKA (reference sequence). The CDR3 has 12 amino acids. The V segment lost 8 bases and the J segment 8 bases; nucleotides outside the gene matches: 9. CDR3 sequence reads: CSPSSGGDEQFF. CDR3 sequence (DNA): TGCAGTCCCAGTAGTGGGGGGGATGAGCAGTTCTTC.

The chain uses TRBV15 and TRBJ2-2, with D tentatively TRBD1 (5 bases). CDR3 size: 15 residues. Trimming removed 6 bases at V and 1 base at J, with 12 bases between. CDR1 is LNHNV, CDR2 YYDKDF, per germline (reference sequence). The DNA for the CDR3 is TGTGCCACCAGTCTTTTCGACAGGAACACCGGGGAGCTGTTTTTT. This encodes CATSLFDRNTGELFF.

This clonotype has only a few counts. The gene calls are TRBV7-9 and TRBJ1-2, with D perhaps TRBD1 (6 bases). The CDR3 sequence is 12 residues long. Trimming shortened V by 7 bases and J by 4 bases, and 10 bases separated the two germline ends. Germline CDR1 SEHNR, CDR2 FQNEAQ (reference sequence). CDR3 coding DNA: TGTGCCAGCAACAGGGTAGGCTATGGCTACACCTTC. Protein product: CASNRVGYGYTF.

The chain is built from TRBV11-2 and TRBJ2-5; D not resolved. Trimming removed 3 bases from V and 5 bases from J, with 16 bases in between. Germline CDR1 and CDR2: SGHAT and FQNNGV. The CDR3 loop spans 15 amino acids. For the CDR3, the DNA is TGTGCCAGCAGCTTCCCGATCCCTCTGGGGGAGACCCAGTACTTC. Translation gives CASSFPIPLGETQYF.

The V and J genes are TRBV7-9 and TRBJ2-5; no definite D call. CDR1 is SEHNR, CDR2 FQNEAQ, per germline (reference sequence). There are 16 residues in the CDR3. V was shortened by 1 base and J by 4 bases, with 16 bases between the two germline ends. The CDR3 region has the DNA TGTGCCAGCAGCTTAGGTGGCAGTCTTATCCGAGAGACCCAGTACTTC. It encodes CASSLGGSLIRETQYF.

V usage is TRBV29-1 and J usage is TRBJ2-2; 9 bases line up with TRBD1. This CDR3 spans 15 amino acids. Germline CDR1 and CDR2: SQVTM and ANQGSEA. V shed 5 bases, J shed 0 bases, and the junction held 4 bases outside the gene matches. The CDR3 nucleotides read TGCAGCGTTTCCCGACAGGGGGCGAACACCGGGGAGCTGTTTTTT. Its translation is CSVSRQGANTGELFF.

The chain joins TRBV20-1 to TRBJ2-1; D remains ambiguous. Trimming took off 0 bases at V and 9 bases at J, with 12 bases between the two ends. The CDR3 spans 13 residues. CDR1 and CDR2 (germline): DFQATT, SNEGSKA (reference sequence). The CDR3 is CSARDPFLVEQFF. CDR3 sequence (DNA): TGCAGTGCTAGAGATCCTTTTTTAGTTGAGCAGTTCTTC.

This clonotype occurred once. V and J are TRBV10-3 and TRBJ2-3; 7 bases align to TRBD2. J lost 5 bases, V lost 3 bases, and 11 bases had no gene match. Germline V gene data show CDR1 as ENHRY and CDR2 as SYGVKD. CDR3 length equals 16 residues. The CDR3 bases are TGTGCCATCAGTGAAGCTGGGCGGGAGTGGGAAGATACGCAGTATTTT. Protein sequence: CAISEAGREWEDTQYF.

This rearrangement joins TRBV5-4 to TRBJ1-4, with D possibly being TRBD1 (5 bases). CDR1 is SGHNT, CDR2 YYREEE, per germline (reference sequence). V was cut by 4 bases and J by 4 bases, with 17 bases left in between. CDR3 size: 16 residues. Here the CDR3 reads CASSQGRGSINEKLFF. The DNA for the CDR3 is TGTGCCAGCAGCCAGGGTCGCGGTAGCATTAATGAAAAACTGTTTTTT.

This chain links TRBV6-2 or TRBV6-3 with TRBJ2-1; 7 bases fit TRBD2. V lost 6 bases to trimming and J lost 0 bases; unmatched junction nucleotides: 8. Germline CDR1 is MNHEY and CDR2 is SVGEGT. This CDR3 comprises 16 residues. For the CDR3, the DNA is TGTGCCAGCAGAGCCGGGGGGAAAAGCTCCTACAATGAGCAGTTCTTC. Its translation is CASRAGGKSSYNEQFF.

The rearrangement uses TRBV7-9 and TRBJ1-2; D is unclear. Germline V gene lookup returns CDR1 SEHNR and CDR2 FQNEAQ (reference sequence). V was shortened by 6 bases and J by 4 bases, with 15 bases between the two germline ends. This CDR3 is built from 14 residues. In nucleotides, the CDR3 is TGTGCCAGCAGTCATACGACGGACGGCTATGGCTACACCTTC. Residues: CASSHTTDGYGYTF. The entire variable domain, with the rest obtained from reference TRBV7-9 and TRBJ1-2, is as follows: DTGVSQNPRHKITKRGQNVTFRCDPISEHNRLYWYRQTLGQGPEFLTYFQNEAQLEKSRLLSDRFSAERPKGSFSTLEIQRTEQGDSAMYLCASSHTTDGYGYTFGSGTRLTVV.